These 5 T cell receptor beta chains were all obtained from the same sample, sequenced in a study of control samples from healthy donors and cancer patients. Sequencing used immunoSEQ multiplex PCR; TCRdb keeps in-frame clones, though not all of them. The table shows over 200,000 clones, with roughly four fifths occurring only once. Sequences were obtained from PBMCs. These receptors were collected from a woman aged 55-69 years with lung cancer.

The chain recombines TRBV7-3 with TRBJ2-5; TRBD2 agrees at 7 bases. Germline CDR1 is SGHTA and CDR2 is FQGTGA. This CDR3 has 15 residues. Trimming cost V 5 bases and J 7 bases; bases outside gene matches: 13. CDR3 region: CASSPTGRTRGTQYF. CDR3 nucleotide sequence: TGTGCCAGCAGCCCCACTGGGCGGACTAGAGGGACCCAGTACTTC.

The gene calls are TRBV5-4 and TRBJ2-1; the match to TRBD2 covers 10 bases. CDR1 and CDR2 (germline): SGHNT, YYREEE (reference sequence). The trim removed 3 bases at V and 9 bases at J, leaving 9 bases unmatched. The CDR3 contains 15 residues. The CDR3 bases are TGTGCCAGCAGCTCTCTAGCGGGAGCTTTAGGTGAGCAGTTCTTC. Translated, it gives CASSSLAGALGEQFF.

V gene TRBV2 combines with J gene TRBJ2-7, with D possibly matching TRBD2 (6 bases). Germline V gene lookup returns CDR1 SNHLY and CDR2 FYNNEI. The ends were cut back, 7 bases at V and 6 bases at J, with 16 bases in the middle. The CDR3 has 13 residues. The CDR3 here is CASKVGSVSEQYF. CDR3 coding DNA: TGTGCCAGCAAGGTCGGGAGTGTATCCGAGCAGTACTTC.

The chain recombines TRBV10-3 with TRBJ1-5; tentative D call: TRBD1 (5 bases). Germline V lookup: CDR1 ENHRY, CDR2 SYGVKD. This CDR3 has 15 residues. V shed 0 bases and J shed 6 bases, with 12 bases lying between them. CDR3 DNA: TGTGCCATCAGTGAGTCGGGGGGGAGAGGTCAGCCCCAGCATTTT. Protein sequence: CAISESGGRGQPQHF.

V gene TRBV18 combines with J gene TRBJ1-5; maybe TRBD1 (6 bases). Germline CDR1 is KGHSH and CDR2 is LQKENI. The CDR3 runs 14 residues. V was trimmed by 2 bases and J by 2 bases, leaving 7 bases between them. Written as DNA, the CDR3 is TGTGCCAGCTCACCAGGGGGCGGCAATCAGCCCCAGCATTTT. Translating it yields CASSPGGGNQPQHF.